This TCR beta chain was documented in a study of blood T cell repertoires in COVID-19. Overall study context: T cells, B-cell-depleted T cells, or PBMCs supplied cDNA or gDNA.

Per the original data handling: Cell counts per sample came from amplifying reference gene primers. This table comes from immunoSEQ multiplex PCR, and its TCRdb copy is limited to in-frame clones, with some not included. V, J and clone size are those of that table, while D and trimming were read from the DNA. This sample has some 150,000 clones; roughly nine tenths occur once, and the top ten carry roughly 11%. Followed longitudinally, the Seattle patients had been enrolled during active infection. The V end was cut by 11 bases, the J end by 0 bases, with 11 bases between. This CDR3 region has 13 residues. Germline V lookup: CDR1 ENHRY, CDR2 SYGVKD.

This receptor was obtained from a woman aged 60-70 years with COVID-19, enrolled during active disease. Sequencing used peripheral blood. The J gene is TRBJ1-5, the V gene TRBV10-3; D is perhaps TRBD1 (5 bases). CDR3 nucleotide sequence: TGTGCCGCCCGACAGTATAGCAATCAGCCCCAGCATTTT. Protein product: CAARQYSNQPQHF.